One sample yielded the 19 T cell receptor beta chains listed below, sequenced in a study of blood T cell repertoires in COVID-19. Profiled with immunoSEQ multiplex PCR; TCRdb holds only in-frame clones, not every one. The top ten hold less than 6.5% of the sample, which has roughly 180,000 clones, about 85% seen once. The specimen was peripheral blood. These receptor sequences come from a woman in her forties or fifties with COVID-19, enrolled during active disease.

V and J are TRBV10-2 and TRBJ1-2, with D uncertain. CDR1 is WSHSY and CDR2 is SAAADI in the germline V gene. The CDR3 is made up of 12 amino acids. The V end was cut by 10 bases, the J end by 6 bases, with 15 bases between. The CDR3 DNA is TGCGCCACTTTCCGGGAGCGGGATGGCTACACCTTC. Amino acids: CATFRERDGYTF.

The chain recombines TRBV13 with TRBJ2-7; D ambiguous. V was clipped by 1 base and J by 5 bases, with 12 bases between them. Germline CDR1 reads PRHDT; CDR2 reads FYEKMQ (reference sequence). The CDR3 loop spans 14 amino acids. CDR3 bases: TGTGCCAGCAGCTTAGTGTGGGCTCGGAACGAGCAGTACTTC. Residues: CASSLVWARNEQYF.

The genes are TRBV7-2 and TRBJ2-1; 9 bases agree with TRBD1. The junction had 9 bases not matched to a gene; V was cut back by 5 bases and J by 10 bases. CDR1 and CDR2 from the germline V gene are SGHTA and FQGNSA. The CDR3 loop spans 14 amino acids. This CDR3 is CASSPAQGAFEQFF. CDR3 nucleotide sequence: TGTGCCAGCAGCCCTGCACAGGGGGCCTTCGAGCAGTTCTTC. Based on the CDR3 plus reference TRBV7-2 and TRBJ2-1, the full variable domain is GAGVSQSPSNKVTEKGKDVELRCDPISGHTALYWYRQSLGQGLEFLIYFQGNSAPDKSGLPSDRFSAERTGGSVSTLTIQRTQQEDSAVYLCASSPAQGAFEQFFGPGTRLTVL.

V usage is TRBV10-2 and J usage is TRBJ2-7; 10 nucleotides align to TRBD2. Germline loops: CDR1 WSHSY, CDR2 SAAADI. V was clipped by 3 bases and J by 3 bases; unmatched bases: 5. The CDR3 totals 15 residues. CDR3 protein: CASSDSSGGHYEQYF. The DNA for the CDR3 is TGCGCCAGCAGTGACTCTAGCGGGGGACACTACGAGCAGTACTTC.

The CDR3 sequence: CASRGGLSNTGELFF. CDR3 DNA: TGTGCCAGCCGAGGAGGGTTGTCGAACACCGGGGAGCTGTTTTTT. The rearrangement uses TRBV2 and TRBJ2-2; perhaps TRBD2 as D (6 bases). The CDR3 has 15 residues. V was pared by 8 bases and J by 0 bases, with 13 bases between. Germline V lookup: CDR1 SNHLY, CDR2 FYNNEI.

The rearrangement links TRBV28 to TRBJ2-3; D is unclear. This CDR3 spans 14 amino acids. Germline CDR1 and CDR2: MDHEN and SYDVKM. Trimming left V 0 bases short and J 6 bases short, with 10 bases between. The CDR3: CASSLWVSGDTQYF. CDR3 DNA sequence: TGTGCCAGCAGTTTATGGGTGTCCGGGGATACGCAGTATTTT.

This clone was detected only once. This chain uses TRBV7-2 with TRBJ1-1; 7 nucleotides align to TRBD1. Trimming removed 5 bases from V and 1 base from J; junction bases left unmatched: 4. The length of the CDR3 is 14 residues. Germline lookup yields CDR1 SGHTA and CDR2 FQGNSA. The CDR3 DNA follows: TGTGCCAGCAGCCCCGGGACAGAGAACACTGAAGCTTTCTTT. Translated: CASSPGTENTEAFF.

The chain employs TRBV28 and TRBJ2-4; D not resolved. Trimming shortened V by 6 bases and J by 0 bases, and 3 bases separated the two germline ends. Germline values: CDR1 MDHEN, CDR2 SYDVKM. This CDR3 is built from 12 residues. CDR3 sequence: CASSLAKNIQYF. CDR3 coding DNA: TGTGCCAGCAGCCTAGCCAAAAACATTCAGTACTTC.

V and J are TRBV6-5 and TRBJ2-7, with D maybe TRBD1 (5 bases). The CDR3 length is 14 residues. The germline V and J ends were trimmed by 7 bases and 1 base, with 14 bases remaining between them. CDR1 and CDR2 (germline): MNHEY, SVGAGI. Written as DNA, the CDR3 is TGTGCCAGCACCTCCCAGGGAAAATCCTACGAGCAGTACTTC. This sequence encodes CASTSQGKSYEQYF.

The chain recombines TRBV7-9 with TRBJ2-7, with TRBD1 matching over 7 bases. Trimming at V came to 4 bases and at J to 1 base, leaving 1 base not matched to a gene. The CDR3 has 13 residues. CDR1 is SEHNR and CDR2 is FQNEAQ in the germline V gene (reference sequence). DNA of the CDR3: TGTGCCAGCAGCTCGGGACAGTCCTACGAGCAGTACTTC. This codes for CASSSGQSYEQYF.

The chain recombines TRBV12-5 with TRBJ1-5; D unclear. Germline-derived CDR1 and CDR2 are LGHNT and FRNRAP. The CDR3 spans 11 residues. Deletions cut 3 bases from V and 7 bases from J, with 4 bases between. The CDR3: CASGFEQPQHF. CDR3 DNA: TGTGCTAGTGGTTTCGAGCAGCCCCAGCATTTT.

This clone has more than one count but fewer than ten. The chain carries TRBV3-1 (or the pseudogene TRBV3-2) and TRBJ2-1; 12 bases align to TRBD2. J gave up 2 bases and V 3 bases, and 5 bases lay outside the gene matches. Germline CDR1 is LGHDT and CDR2 is YNNKEL (reference sequence). This CDR3 comprises 17 residues. The CDR3 is CASSQRTSGGPYNEQFF. Written as DNA, the CDR3 is TGTGCCAGCAGCCAGCGCACTAGCGGGGGGCCCTACAATGAGCAGTTCTTC.

Written as DNA, the CDR3 is TGTGCCAGCTCACCAGGGACAGGGGATCAGCCCCAGCATTTT. This encodes CASSPGTGDQPQHF. This chain uses TRBV18 with TRBJ1-5; 10 bases are shared with TRBD1. V was clipped by 2 bases and J by 5 bases; unmatched bases: 0. CDR3 length equals 14 residues. CDR1 and CDR2 from the germline V gene are KGHSH and LQKENI.

This rearrangement joins TRBV14 to TRBJ1-1, with D maybe TRBD1 (6 bases). With 5 bases removed from V and 7 bases from J, the gap between germline ends came to 20 bases. CDR3 size: 15 residues. Germline V gene data show CDR1 as SGHDN and CDR2 as FVKESK. This CDR3 is CASSDISRGGDEAFF. The CDR3 nucleotides are TGTGCCAGCAGCGATATTTCCAGGGGAGGGGATGAAGCTTTCTTT.

This sequence joins TRBV11-2 and TRBJ2-3; D is perhaps TRBD2 (6 bases). The germline V and J ends were trimmed by 4 bases and 0 bases, with 11 bases remaining between them. The length of the CDR3 is 15 residues. The V gene's germline CDR1 is SGHAT and CDR2 FQNNGV. DNA for the CDR3: TGTGCCAGCAGCTCCCCCGGGACTAGCACAGATACGCAGTATTTT. Amino acids: CASSSPGTSTDTQYF.

The CDR3 bases are TGTGCCAGCACTCCATCCGGAGAGACCCAGTACTTC. Protein product: CASTPSGETQYF. The chain joins TRBV6-5 to TRBJ2-5, with D uncertain. Trimming removed 7 bases at V and 4 bases at J, with 10 bases between. This CDR3 has 12 residues. Germline lookup yields CDR1 MNHEY and CDR2 SVGAGI.

This clone is a singleton in its sample. The V and J genes are TRBV13 and TRBJ2-3, with 9 bases lining up with TRBD2. V gave up 5 bases and J gave up 5 bases; unmatched junction bases: 11. This CDR3 spans 16 amino acids. Germline V gives CDR1 PRHDT, CDR2 FYEKMQ (reference sequence). DNA of the CDR3: TGTGCCAGCAGCCCCCGAGGCGGGGGGGCAGGAGATACGCAGTATTTT. This encodes CASSPRGGGAGDTQYF.

Concerning this clone: The same CDR3 is also encoded by other DNA sequences in this sample. The chain recombines TRBV5-1 with TRBJ2-3; weak D call: TRBD1 (5 bases). The V gene lost 0 bases and the J gene lost 0 bases, with 8 bases spanning the gap. Germline lookup yields CDR1 SGHRS and CDR2 YFSETQ. The CDR3 has 15 residues. CDR3 sequence (DNA): TGCGCCAGCAGCTTGGCAGGGCCCAGCACAGATACGCAGTATTTT. Amino acids: CASSLAGPSTDTQYF.

This sequence joins TRBV5-1 and TRBJ2-2; the match to TRBD2 covers 12 bases. This CDR3 is 18 amino acids long. V lost 4 bases, J lost 5 bases, and 12 bases stayed unmatched. The V gene's germline CDR1 is SGHRS and CDR2 YFSETQ. The CDR3 sequence is CASSGGTSGLLMTGELFF. Here the CDR3 DNA reads TGCGCCAGCAGCGGCGGGACTAGCGGGCTCCTAATGACCGGGGAGCTGTTTTTT.